Each of the 2 T cell receptor beta chains below was sequenced from the same sample in a study of regulatory and conventional T cells in RAG deficiency. Data came from immunoSEQ multiplex PCR; TCRdb stores just in-frame clones and leaves some out. The data show more than 40,000 clones, with approximately 90% seen just once and 0.51% held by the top ten. The sorted conventional CD4+ T cells were CD25-low and CD127-high, with genomic DNA sequenced. These records were also assigned to another study, of regulatory T cells. That study adds: Primers: 52 TRBV forward and 13 TRBJ reverse.

Input material: CD4+ effector T cells sorted from blood. These receptors all come from a human donor in good health.

The chain is built from TRBV6-1 and TRBJ2-1; D remains unclear. The CDR3 sequence is 14 residues long. V lost 6 bases and J lost 0, with 9 bases in between. CDR1 is MNHNS, CDR2 SASEGT, per germline. CDR3 DNA: TGTGCCAGCAGGGGCGGTAGCTCCTACAATGAGCAGTTCTTC. Protein sequence: CASRGGSSYNEQFF.

The chain uses TRBV29-1 and TRBJ2-1; no clear D gene. This CDR3 is built from 12 residues. Trimming cost V 4 bases and J 9 bases, with 13 bases left between them. CDR1 and CDR2 (germline): SQVTM, ANQGSEA. CDR3 DNA sequence: TGCAGCGTTGGATGGGCAGCCTCTGAGCAGTTCTTC. Its translation: CSVGWAASEQFF.